The 20 T cell receptor beta chains below come from one sample, sequenced in a study of circulating tumor DNA in untreated peripheral T-cell lymphoma. Assay used: immunoSEQ multiplex PCR; TCRdb lists only in-frame clones, some missing. The sample consists of about 2,800 clones, roughly three fifths of them appearing once. Sequenced input: tumor tissue. These receptors came from a human donor with peripheral T-cell lymphoma.

Within the sample, this clone is medium-sized (0.01 to 0.1%). The chain couples TRBV30 to TRBJ2-5; TRBD1 agrees at 9 bases. The germline gives CDR1 GTSNPN, CDR2 SVGIG (reference sequence). V trimming: 4 bases; J trimming: 4 bases; junction bases outside the gene matches: 10. This CDR3 contains 15 residues. The CDR3 coding sequence is TGTGCCTGGACTTTCGCCGGGACAGGGAGAGAGACCCAGTACTTC. It is translated as CAWTFAGTGRETQYF. Looking up the rest from reference TRBV30 and TRBJ2-5 gives the full variable domain: SQTIHQWPATLVQPVGSPLSLECTVEGTSNPNLYWYRQAAGRGLQLLFYSVGIGQISSEVPQNLSASRPQDRQFILSSKKLLLSDSGFYLCAWTFAGTGRETQYFGPGTRLLVL.

The V call is TRBV2, the J call TRBJ2-5, with D perhaps matching TRBD2 (7 bases). Trimming took 10 bases from V and 9 from J, leaving 21 bases between them. The CDR3 spans 13 residues. Germline CDR1 SNHLY, CDR2 FYNNEI. CDR3 region: CATRGWTSLAQYF. The CDR3 region has the DNA TGTGCCACCAGGGGTTGGACTAGTTTAGCCCAGTACTTC.

The chain recombines TRBV11-3 with TRBJ2-7; TRBD1 aligns across 10 bases. Per germline, CDR1 SGHNT and CDR2 YENEEA. CDR3 length: 16 residues. V was pared by 5 bases and J by 6 bases, with 13 bases of the junction left unmatched. Here the CDR3 reads CASSANSGTGVREQYF. Written as DNA, the CDR3 is TGTGCCAGCAGCGCAAACTCCGGGACAGGGGTCCGCGAGCAGTACTTC.

The rearrangement links TRBV10-1 to TRBJ2-1; D unresolved. CDR3 length: 14 residues. Trimming took 6 bases from V and 10 from J, leaving 19 bases between them. Germline V gene data show CDR1 as WNHNN and CDR2 as SYGVQD (reference sequence). The CDR3 bases are TGCGCCAGCAGGGAGACTCCAATCAACGGGGAGCAGTTCTTC. This translates into CASRETPINGEQFF.

The genes are TRBV25-1 and TRBJ1-2; D gene ambiguous. Germline values: CDR1 MGHDK, CDR2 SYGVNS. CDR3 length equals 12 residues. The V gene lost 9 bases and the J gene lost 4 bases, with 12 bases spanning the gap. The CDR3 DNA is TGTGCCAGTTTGGGAGACGGCTATGGCTACACCTTC. Protein: CASLGDGYGYTF.

This clone has more than one count but fewer than ten. Here the CDR3 DNA reads TGTGCCAGCAGCCCAACTAGTGGCGAGCAGTACTTC. It encodes CASSPTSGEQYF. This sequence joins TRBV14 and TRBJ2-7; weak D call: TRBD2 (5 bases). Germline CDR1 reads SGHDN; CDR2 reads FVKESK. V lost 4 bases and J 6 bases, leaving 10 bases between the germline ends. This CDR3 comprises 12 residues. Filled out from reference TRBV14 and TRBJ2-7, the complete variable domain reads EAGVTQFPSHSVIEKGQTVTLRCDPISGHDNLYWYRRVMGKEIKFLLHFVKESKQDESGMPNNRFLAERTGGTYSTLKVQPAELEDSGVYFCASSPTSGEQYFGPGTRLTVT.

V gene TRBV23-1 combines with J gene TRBJ1-1; D not certain. Being an ORF, TRBV23-1 has a function that is uncertain. The germline V and J ends were trimmed by 8 bases and 3 bases, with 25 bases remaining between them. The CDR3 is 17 amino acids. For the CDR3, the DNA is TGCGCCAGCTATCAACCGTCTTGGACGCGCATTCACACTGAAGCTTTCTTT. This gives the protein CASYQPSWTRIHTEAFF.

The V and J genes are TRBV19 and TRBJ1-1; D is unclear. The germline V and J ends were trimmed by 5 bases and 11 bases, with 12 bases remaining between them. The V gene's germline CDR1 is LNHDA and CDR2 SQIVND (reference sequence). The CDR3 length is 11 residues. CDR3 coding DNA: TGTGCCAGTAGTGAGGGAGTGTGGGCTTTCTTT. Its protein product is CASSEGVWAFF. Based on the CDR3 plus reference TRBV19 and TRBJ1-1, the full variable domain is DGGITQSPKYLFRKEGQNVTLSCEQNLNHDAMYWYRQDPGQGLRLIYYSQIVNDFQKGDIAEGYSVSREKKESFPLTVTSAQKNPTAFYLCASSEGVWAFFGQGTRLTVV.

V is TRBV11-3 and J is TRBJ2-7, with TRBD1 matching over 8 bases. With 7 bases clipped from V and 3 bases from J, the junction kept 11 bases outside the gene matches. There are 15 residues in the CDR3. Germline V gives CDR1 SGHNT, CDR2 YENEEA. DNA for the CDR3: TGTGCCAGCACCAAGCCCGGGACAGGCCTCTACGAGCAGTACTTC. Translating it yields CASTKPGTGLYEQYF.

The V gene is TRBV14, the J gene TRBJ2-6; D unclear. The CDR3 totals 16 residues. CDR1 is SGHDN, CDR2 FVKESK, per germline. Trimming removed 0 bases at V and 0 bases at J, with 6 bases between. The CDR3 loop is CASSQDQSSGANVLTF. The CDR3 DNA follows: TGTGCCAGCAGCCAAGATCAATCCTCTGGGGCCAACGTCCTGACTTTC.

The V and J genes are TRBV25-1 and TRBJ1-5, with 7 bases identical to TRBD1. J was trimmed by 8 bases and V by 3 bases; bases with no gene match: 4. This CDR3 region has 13 residues. CDR1 is MGHDK and CDR2 is SYGVNS in the germline V gene. Here the CDR3 reads CASSDLTGKPQHF. The CDR3 coding sequence is TGTGCCAGCAGTGATCTGACAGGGAAGCCCCAGCATTTT.

The rearrangement links TRBV1 to TRBJ1-1; the listed D gene, TRBD1, was not tested against the DNA. TRBV1 is a documented pseudogene. This CDR3 is built from 15 residues. The chain's CDR3 is CASSQDWSGDDEAFF. The CDR3 DNA is TGCGCCAGCAGCCAAGATTGGTCAGGGGATGATGAAGCTTTCTTT.

The chain employs TRBV29-1 and TRBJ2-5; D perhaps matches TRBD1 (5 bases). The V gene's germline CDR1 is SQVTM and CDR2 ANQGSEA. Trimming stripped 4 bases from V and 2 bases from J, with 8 bases between. The CDR3 sequence is 12 residues long. For the CDR3, the DNA is TGCAGCGTTGGACAGATACAAGAGACCCAGTACTTC. This translates into CSVGQIQETQYF.

V and J are TRBV30 and TRBJ2-7; the match to TRBD1 covers 10 bases. V shed 3 bases and J 3 bases; nucleotides not matched to a gene: 5. The germline V gene has CDR1 GTSNPN and CDR2 SVGIG (reference sequence). The CDR3 runs 14 residues. The CDR3 sequence is CAWSWDRGFYEQYF. The CDR3, as DNA: TGTGCCTGGAGCTGGGACAGGGGATTCTACGAGCAGTACTTC.

This clone appeared a single time. The V gene is TRBV21-1, the J gene TRBJ1-6. TRBV21-1 is classified as a pseudogene. The CDR3 has 14 amino acids. CDR3 in amino acids: CASSLRGTDSPLHF. CDR3 nucleotides: TGTGCCAGCAGTTTACGGGGGACGGATTCACCCCTCCACTTT.

This chain links TRBV25-1 with TRBJ1-2, with 7 nucleotides matching TRBD1. The CDR3 consists of 13 residues. Unmatched junction bases numbered 5, after V lost 2 bases and J lost 8 bases. Germline V lookup: CDR1 MGHDK, CDR2 SYGVNS. The DNA of the CDR3 is TGTGCCAGCAGTGAACTAAGGGGGCAAGGCTACACCTTC. It translates to CASSELRGQGYTF.

The CDR3 here is CASKPGQPNEKLFF. CDR3 DNA: TGCGCCAGCAAACCTGGACAGCCGAATGAAAAACTGTTTTTT. J is TRBJ1-4 and V is TRBV5-1, with D perhaps TRBD1 (6 bases). The CDR3 totals 14 residues. The germline CDR1 and CDR2 sequences are SGHRS and YFSETQ. The V and J ends lost 6 bases and 5 bases respectively, with 14 bases between them.

The chain has TRBV19 and TRBJ1-1; possibly TRBD1 for D (5 bases). The V gene's germline CDR1 is LNHDA and CDR2 SQIVND (reference sequence). Trimming left V 4 bases short and J 7 bases short, with 16 bases between. The CDR3 contains 14 residues. The CDR3 nucleotides read TGTGCCAGTAGTAGGGGCGGGAGTTTCGATGAAGCTTTCTTT. Its protein product is CASSRGGSFDEAFF.

This clone was recorded only once. The chain employs TRBV12-5 and TRBJ2-7; TRBD1 or TRBD2 may be the D gene (5 bases each). CDR1 and CDR2 (germline): LGHNT, FRNRAP. V dropped 5 bases and J dropped 2 bases, with 13 bases sitting between them. This CDR3 comprises 14 residues. This CDR3 reads CASGIRDGPYEQYF. CDR3 bases: TGTGCTAGTGGTATTCGGGACGGCCCCTACGAGCAGTACTTC.

This clone was counted a few times. The rearrangement joins TRBV7-2 to TRBJ1-5, with D tentatively TRBD1 (5 bases). There are 13 residues in the CDR3. In germline, CDR1 is SGHTA, CDR2 FQGNSA. V was clipped by 3 bases and J by 4 bases, with 7 bases between them. The CDR3: CASSFGGNQPQHF. As DNA, the CDR3 is TGTGCCAGCAGCTTTGGGGGGAATCAGCCCCAGCATTTT. Full variable domain (remainder filled in from reference TRBV7-2 and TRBJ1-5): GAGVSQSPSNKVTEKGKDVELRCDPISGHTALYWYRQSLGQGLEFLIYFQGNSAPDKSGLPSDRFSAERTGGSVSTLTIQRTQQEDSAVYLCASSFGGNQPQHFGDGTRLSIL.